The present entry profiles one TCR beta chain with its context. The sample comes from a study of blood T cell repertoires in COVID-19. About the study: COVID-19 samples, acute and convalescent, were from the United States, Italy and Spain. T cells, B-cell-depleted T cells, or PBMCs provided the cDNA or gDNA that served as material.

In germline, CDR1 is MNHEY, CDR2 SMNVEV (reference sequence). The CDR3 consists of 15 residues. V was cut by 6 bases and J by 3 bases, with 14 bases left in between. As processed by the authors: Reference gene primer amplification in the assay estimated nucleated cell counts. Only in-frame clones appear in the TCRdb table, and some are missing; sequencing was by immunoSEQ multiplex PCR. The V and J calls and clone size come from that table; D and trimming were worked out from the DNA. The sample lists 150,000 to 200,000 clones; approximately 87% were seen once. Enrolled during active infection, Seattle patients were then followed longitudinally.

The specimen sequenced was peripheral blood. The receptor's source is an older woman with COVID-19, enrolled during active disease. The rearrangement links TRBV27 to TRBJ2-2, with D possibly TRBD2 on 6 matching bases. This CDR3 is CASRKGGVHTGELFF. The CDR3 DNA sequence: TGTGCCAGCAGGAAAGGCGGGGTACACACCGGGGAGCTGTTTTTT.